This TCR beta chain originates from a study of cytomegalovirus exposure and HLA in healthy donors. The study, taken as a whole, reports: CMV antigen specificity was confirmed in vitro for three CMV-associated chains.

V was pared by 10 bases and J by 2 bases, with 15 bases between. The CDR3 length is 13 residues. The protocol was immunoSEQ multiplex PCR, while the TCRdb copy is restricted to in-frame clones and leaves out a portion. The sample has 70,000 to 80,000 clones; 94% are singletons. On this clone: The antigen is unknown.

Sequencing was carried out using PBMCs. V and J are TRBV5-3 and TRBJ2-5; the D gene is possibly TRBD2 (5 bases). TRBV5-3 counts as an open reading frame of uncertain function. This sequence originates from a woman under 30 in good health and CMV-seronegative. The CDR3: CAHRRRLQETQYF. The DNA for the CDR3 is TGTGCCCACCGTAGGAGGCTTCAAGAGACCCAGTACTTC.